These T cell receptor beta chains were read from a single sample in a study of cytotoxic CD8 clonotypes in ibrutinib-treated CLL. Clones were sequenced by immunoSEQ multiplex PCR, and TCRdb holds only the in-frame ones, with some missing. The sample consists of over 200,000 clones, about four fifths of them appearing once. Sequencing used PBMCs, obtained after 12 months of ibrutinib treatment. These receptors all come from a human donor with chronic lymphocytic leukemia. Each CDR3 is given without its conserved first and last residue.

13 | TRBJ2-2 | TRBV5-4 | ASSPPGQTTGELF
13 | TRBJ1-2 | TRBV21-1 | ASSQQGGSNYGYT
11 | TRBJ1-6 | TRBV27 | ASSLSGRSPLH
11 | TRBJ2-2 | TRBV9 | ASDDRLTGELF
11 | TRBJ1-1 | TRBV25-1 | ASSAQSVTEAF
11 | TRBJ2-7 | TRBV25-1 | ASSAAGGYEQY
12 | TRBJ2-3 | TRBV7-6 | ASSEMESTDTQY
13 | TRBJ2-7 | TRBV5-1 | ASSGSGTGPYEQY
12 | TRBJ1-5 | TRBV2 | ASSEQGGNQPQH
11 | TRBJ2-7 | TRBV9 | ASSAQLSYEQY
13 | TRBJ1-2 | TRBV7-9 | ASNPALTGPKGYT
12 | TRBJ2-5 | TRBV6-5 | ASSSDRYGKTQY
11 | TRBJ2-3 | TRBV5-1 | ASRNPGGDTQY
13 | TRBJ2-6 | TRBV10-3 | AISESISGANVLT
12 | TRBJ2-2 | TRBV28 | ASSVAQNTGELF
11 | TRBJ2-7 | TRBV27 | ATSWDRVSEQY
9 | TRBJ2-7 | TRBV27 | ASSQWGEQY
12 | TRBJ2-7 | TRBV4-1 | ASSQDLQLYEQY
12 | TRBJ1-2 | TRBV6-6 | ASRGTGKGGGYT
11 | TRBJ2-1 | TRBV29-1 | SVCRGMNNEQF
10 | TRBJ1-2 | TRBV6-5 | ASTGTGYGYT
13 | TRBJ1-5 | TRBV19 | ATRDHPYSNQPQH
10 | TRBJ1-2 | TRBV6-5 | ASSSWTDGYT
12 | TRBJ1-2 | TRBV6-5 | ASSRQGSDYGYT
12 | TRBJ2-6 | TRBV2 | ASLRDSGANVLT
12 | TRBJ1-3 | TRBV5-1 | ASSLAGAGNTIY
15 | TRBJ2-1 | TRBV25-1 | ASSEDGEWRFSNEQF
13 | TRBJ2-3 | TRBV5-1 | ASSTPGVPTDTQY
11 | TRBJ1-2 | TRBV7-9 | ASSLGQNYGYT
13 | TRBJ2-7 | TRBV5-4 | ASSPGSGISYEQY
11 | TRBJ2-5 | TRBV14 | ASSGRAQETQY
14 | TRBJ1-1 | TRBV19 | ASSTRQGSGGTEAF
12 | TRBJ1-2 | TRBV5-1 | ASSSGFGTYGYT
11 | TRBJ1-5 | TRBV6-5 | ASSDGPLEPQH
14 | TRBJ1-6 | TRBV5-1 | ASSLGQGMNNSPLH
13 | TRBJ2-7 | TRBV11-2 | ASRRLAGGPLEQY
10 | TRBJ1-3 | TRBV30 | AGDLAGNTIY
10 | TRBJ1-2 | TRBV5-1 | ASSWDRGSYT
13 | TRBJ1-3 | TRBV6-1 | ASTADLSPGNTIY
11 | TRBJ2-1 | TRBV11-2 | ASRFEGMHEQF
13 | TRBJ1-3 | TRBV6-5 | ASSSPGQTGNTIY
15 | TRBJ2-4 | TRBV6-1 | ASSGGLGEIAKNIQY
12 | TRBJ1-1 | TRBV6-5 | ASSSGEGGTEAF
13 | TRBJ2-3 | TRBV27 | ASSPTPMNTDTQY
13 | TRBJ2-5 | TRBV5-1 | ASSPLAGGPETQY
10 | TRBJ2-7 | TRBV5-1 | ASSLVGYEQY
14 | TRBJ2-2 | TRBV19 | ASSIKQGARTGELF
12 | TRBJ2-7 | TRBV4-1 | ASSPGQNPYEQY
14 | TRBJ2-3 | TRBV18 | ASSPLTGGGGDTQY
12 | TRBJ2-7 | TRBV5-1 | ASSFSDSRYEQY
13 | TRBJ1-2 | TRBV7-3 | ASSLGPGSHYGYT